Presented here are 28 T cell receptor beta chains from one specimen sequenced in a study of blood T cell repertoires in COVID-19. Only in-frame clones appear in the TCRdb table, and some are missing; sequencing was by immunoSEQ multiplex PCR. The sample gives around 160,000 clones, over 75% of which show up once; 4.5% to 7.5% is in the top ten. Sequenced: PBMCs or T cells enriched from blood (not recorded which). The receptors stem from a man aged 35 to 55 who had recovered from COVID-19.

This clone occurred a few times. The V gene is TRBV6-2 or TRBV6-3, the J gene TRBJ1-2; TRBD1 matches at 8 bases. This CDR3 has 15 residues. Looked up from germline, CDR1 is MNHEY and CDR2 is SVGEGT. The J segment lost 4 bases and the V segment lost 6 bases, leaving 10 bases of the junction unmatched. CDR3 in DNA: TGTGCCAGCAGCTTACAGGGGGAGGAAATCTATGGCTACACCTTC. Its translation is CASSLQGEEIYGYTF.

The rearrangement links TRBV19 to TRBJ1-3; a weak D match, TRBD1 (6 bases). V was pared by 7 bases and J by 0 bases, with 19 bases between. CDR3 length: 17 amino acids. Germline CDR1 reads LNHDA; CDR2 reads SQIVND (reference sequence). This CDR3 reads CASMTYLDSSSGNTIYF. The CDR3 nucleotides are TGTGCCAGTATGACGTATCTGGACAGCAGCTCTGGAAACACCATATATTTT.

The rearrangement links TRBV10-2 to TRBJ2-1, with 8 nucleotides matching TRBD1. With V trimmed by 6 bases and J by 7 bases, 11 bases remained unmatched. Germline CDR1 reads WSHSY; CDR2 reads SAAADI. The CDR3 contains 15 residues. This CDR3 is CASRKTRDRTNEQFF. The DNA of the CDR3 is TGCGCCAGCAGAAAAACTCGGGACAGGACAAATGAGCAGTTCTTC.

The rearrangement joins TRBV6-6 to TRBJ2-1, with 8 bases identical to TRBD2. The trim removed 6 bases at V and 5 bases at J, leaving 6 bases unmatched. The germline V gene encodes CDR1 MNHNY and CDR2 SVGAGI (reference sequence). The CDR3 has 14 amino acids. The CDR3, as DNA: TGTGCCAGCAGGGAGGCGGGGGGCCACAATGAGCAGTTCTTC. This codes for CASREAGGHNEQFF.

The chain links TRBV4-2 to TRBJ1-5; 11 bases are shared with TRBD1. This CDR3 comprises 17 residues. Trimming at V came to 4 bases and at J to 7 bases, leaving 12 bases not matched to a gene. Germline loops: CDR1 LGHNA, CDR2 YNFKEQ. The CDR3 here is CASSRGSGQGASQPQHF. The CDR3 nucleotides are TGTGCCAGCAGCCGGGGGTCAGGACAGGGGGCGAGCCAGCCCCAGCATTTT.

The chain uses TRBV5-1 and TRBJ2-3, with 14 bases fitting TRBD2. The CDR3 runs 16 residues. After removal of 3 bases from V and 5 bases from J, the junction contained 5 bases not matched to a gene. The germline gives CDR1 SGHRS, CDR2 YFSETQ. This CDR3 reads CASSSTTSGGVDTQYF. As DNA, the CDR3 is TGCGCCAGCAGCTCCACGACTAGCGGGGGGGTAGATACGCAGTATTTT.

The chain recombines TRBV3-1 (or the pseudogene TRBV3-2) with TRBJ2-7; tentative D call: TRBD2 (6 bases). This CDR3 spans 16 amino acids. Germline assignment: CDR1 LGHDT and CDR2 YNNKEL (reference sequence). V lost 3 bases and J 1 base, leaving 16 bases between the germline ends. The CDR3 nucleotides read TGTGCCAGCAGCCAGGCGGGACGGATACCTTCCTACGAGCAGTACGTC. Amino acids: CASSQAGRIPSYEQYV.

The V call is TRBV30, the J call TRBJ1-2, with TRBD1 as a possible D gene (5 bases). Trimming took off 3 bases at V and 4 bases at J, with 21 bases between the two ends. This CDR3 is 16 amino acids long. Germline assignment: CDR1 GTSNPN and CDR2 SVGIG (reference sequence). CDR3 residues: CAWSGVGGLGGYGYTF. The DNA of the CDR3 is TGTGCCTGGAGCGGAGTCGGGGGGTTGGGAGGCTATGGCTACACCTTC.

The chain uses TRBV10-1 and TRBJ2-7; possibly TRBD2 for D (7 bases). V was trimmed by 8 bases and J by 5 bases, leaving 16 bases between them. The germline V gene encodes CDR1 WNHNN and CDR2 SYGVQD (reference sequence). This CDR3 is built from 13 residues. CDR3 in amino acids: CASASQGLHEQYV. In DNA, the CDR3 is TGCGCCAGCGCATCACAGGGACTACACGAGCAGTACGTC.

This clone was observed a handful of times. The chain recombines TRBV19 with TRBJ1-3, with D hard to call. Between the trimmed V and J ends, which lost 6 bases and 1 base, there was a span of 13 bases. Germline lookup yields CDR1 LNHDA and CDR2 SQIVND (reference sequence). This CDR3 region has 15 residues. The CDR3 DNA is TGTGCCAGTAGCCCTGTTCCAGCGTCTGGAAACACCATATATTTT. Its protein product is CASSPVPASGNTIYF.

This clone was recorded only once. The chain links TRBV4-1 to TRBJ1-3; D is unresolved. V lost 3 bases to trimming and J lost 0 bases, with 9 bases between them. CDR1 is MGHRA, CDR2 YSYEKL, per germline. CDR3 length: 15 amino acids. The CDR3 loop reads CASSHRALSGNTIYF. The CDR3 DNA reads as TGCGCCAGCAGCCACCGCGCTCTCTCTGGAAACACCATATATTTT.

V is TRBV3-1 (or the pseudogene TRBV3-2) and J is TRBJ2-5, with D possibly being TRBD2 (5 bases). The germline V and J ends were trimmed by 4 bases and 6 bases, with 12 bases remaining between them. The germline V gene encodes CDR1 LGHDT and CDR2 YNNKEL (reference sequence). CDR3 length equals 13 residues. This CDR3 reads CASSLTPGKTQYF. CDR3 in DNA: TGTGCCAGCAGCCTGACGCCGGGGAAGACCCAGTACTTC.

The chain has TRBV3-1 (or the pseudogene TRBV3-2) and TRBJ2-3; 12 bases line up with TRBD2. The germline CDR1 and CDR2 sequences are LGHDT and YNNKEL (reference sequence). J lost 6 bases, V lost 4 bases, and 8 bases had no gene match. This CDR3 is built from 16 residues. The DNA for the CDR3 is TGTGCCAGCAGCCCGGGGCCAGGACTAGCGGGGGATACGCAGTATTTT. As protein: CASSPGPGLAGDTQYF.

The chain has TRBV6-5 and TRBJ2-5; tentatively, D is TRBD1 (6 bases). The CDR3 covers 13 residues. Deletions cut 1 base from V and 4 bases from J, with 7 bases between. Germline CDR1 MNHEY, CDR2 SVGAGI. DNA for the CDR3: TGTGCCAGCAGTTACTGGGACATAGAGACCCAGTACTTC. Its protein is CASSYWDIETQYF.

The chain recombines TRBV2 with TRBJ1-6, with 7 bases fitting TRBD1. Unmatched junction bases numbered 1, after V lost 6 bases and J lost 2 bases. This CDR3 region has 14 residues. The germline CDR1 and CDR2 sequences are SNHLY and FYNNEI. The CDR3 DNA reads TGTGCCAGCAGACAGGGGACCTATAATTCACCCCTCCACTTT. Protein product: CASRQGTYNSPLHF.

In DNA form, the CDR3 reads TGTGCCAGCAGTTACACAGACAGGCAAAACACCATATATTTT. Its translation: CASSYTDRQNTIYF. The chain is built from TRBV6-5 and TRBJ1-3; TRBD1 might be the D (6 bases). V was trimmed by 2 bases and J by 6 bases, leaving 11 bases between them. The CDR3 has 14 amino acids. Per germline, CDR1 MNHEY and CDR2 SVGAGI.

V usage is TRBV7-7 and J usage is TRBJ2-3; possible D gene TRBD2, 5 bases. Germline assignment: CDR1 SSHAT and CDR2 FNYEAQ (reference sequence). Trimming stripped 5 bases from V and 2 bases from J, with 11 bases between. The CDR3 runs 14 residues. CDR3 residues: CASSPGVNTDTQYF. CDR3 DNA sequence: TGTGCCAGCAGCCCCGGGGTCAACACAGATACGCAGTATTTT.

This clone was recorded only once. V usage is TRBV4-1 and J usage is TRBJ1-2, with TRBD1 matching over 9 bases. Germline-derived CDR1 and CDR2 are MGHRA and YSYEKL. This CDR3 has 16 residues. V lost 1 base and J lost 8; bases outside the gene matches: 11. The CDR3 spells CASSQAQGAGPSGYTF. For the CDR3, the DNA is TGCGCCAGCAGCCAAGCACAGGGGGCCGGTCCGTCCGGCTACACCTTC.

J is TRBJ2-1 and V is TRBV20-1, with TRBD2 matching 10 bases. From germline, CDR1 is DFQATT and CDR2 SNEGSKA (reference sequence). This CDR3 has 17 residues. The V gene end was trimmed by 3 bases and the J gene end by 1 base; junction bases not matched to a gene: 9. CDR3 in amino acids: CSASTAGGPRSYNEQFF. The CDR3 coding sequence is TGCAGTGCTAGTACAGCGGGGGGGCCCCGGTCCTACAATGAGCAGTTCTTC.

The V and J genes are TRBV7-2 and TRBJ2-1; D may be TRBD2 (5 bases). The CDR3 is made up of 14 amino acids. V lost 1 base, J lost 7 bases, and 11 bases lay in between. The V gene's germline CDR1 is SGHTA and CDR2 FQGNSA. In DNA form, the CDR3 reads TGTGCCAGCAGCTTAGACGGGGTTAGAAATGAGCAGTTCTTC. Its protein is CASSLDGVRNEQFF.

The rearrangement uses TRBV6-1 and TRBJ1-5, with 8 nucleotides matching TRBD1. The length of the CDR3 is 14 residues. From germline, CDR1 is MNHNS and CDR2 SASEGT. J lost 6 bases, V lost 1 base, and 2 bases had no gene match. The CDR3 loop reads CASSEGTGIQPQHF. As DNA, the CDR3 is TGTGCCAGCAGTGAAGGGACAGGGATTCAGCCCCAGCATTTT.

This clone was detected once. The chain employs TRBV4-1 and TRBJ2-7; 7 bases line up with TRBD1. The J segment lost 1 base and the V segment lost 3 bases, leaving 12 bases of the junction unmatched. From germline, CDR1 is MGHRA and CDR2 YSYEKL. The CDR3 totals 17 residues. The CDR3 sequence: CASSHTPGTAVSYEQYF. The DNA for the CDR3 is TGCGCCAGCAGCCACACTCCCGGGACAGCCGTATCCTACGAGCAGTACTTC.

The chain recombines TRBV27 with TRBJ1-2; 8 nucleotides align to TRBD1. There are 14 residues in the CDR3. Germline values: CDR1 MNHEY, CDR2 SMNVEV (reference sequence). Trimming cost V 5 bases and J 2 bases; bases outside gene matches: 4. As DNA, the CDR3 is TGTGCCAGCAGTGGAAGACAGGGGAACTATGGCTACACCTTC. It specifies CASSGRQGNYGYTF.

This clone was seen only once. This sequence joins TRBV9 and TRBJ2-3, with 11 bases that match TRBD2. Germline V gene lookup returns CDR1 SGDLS and CDR2 YYNGEE. The CDR3 spans 18 residues. Trimming cost V 0 bases and J 0 bases; bases outside gene matches: 6. The CDR3 bases are TGTGCCAGCAGCGTAGGGGCTAGCGGGGGGCCGAGCACAGATACGCAGTATTTT. As protein: CASSVGASGGPSTDTQYF.

The chain couples TRBV7-2 to TRBJ2-3, with 10 nucleotides matching TRBD2. The CDR3 runs 15 residues. V lost 5 bases, J lost 2 bases, and 4 bases stayed unmatched. In germline, CDR1 is SGHTA, CDR2 FQGNSA. The CDR3: CASSRTSGFTDTQYF. The CDR3 nucleotides read TGTGCCAGCAGCCGGACTAGCGGTTTCACAGATACGCAGTATTTT. The full variable domain, its missing parts supplied by reference TRBV7-2 and TRBJ2-3, is GAGVSQSPSNKVTEKGKDVELRCDPISGHTALYWYRQSLGQGLEFLIYFQGNSAPDKSGLPSDRFSAERTGGSVSTLTIQRTQQEDSAVYLCASSRTSGFTDTQYFGPGTRLTVL.

This clone was seen once. V gene TRBV7-4 combines with J gene TRBJ2-2; the D gene is possibly TRBD2 (6 bases). V was shortened by 11 bases and J by 0 bases, with 16 bases between the two germline ends. The CDR3 extends over 15 amino acids. Germline values: CDR1 SGHVT, CDR2 SQSDAQ. The CDR3 here is CARGEEDTNTGELFF. The CDR3 DNA sequence: TGTGCCCGAGGGGAGGAGGATACGAACACCGGGGAGCTGTTTTTT.

V gene TRBV3-1 (or the pseudogene TRBV3-2) combines with J gene TRBJ2-7; D perhaps matches TRBD2 (7 bases). Trimming removed 2 bases at V and 2 bases at J, with 19 bases between. Germline V gene lookup returns CDR1 LGHDT and CDR2 YNNKEL (reference sequence). The CDR3 length is 17 residues. The CDR3 region has the DNA TGTGCCAGCAGCCAAAAAGGGGGGAGGGCCCCTCCCTACGAGCAGTACTTC. It translates to CASSQKGGRAPPYEQYF.

The rearrangement links TRBV5-1 to TRBJ1-5, with no clear D. Trimming stripped 0 bases from V and 1 base from J, with 5 bases between. Germline V CDR1 and CDR2: SGHRS, YFSETQ. The CDR3 is made up of 14 amino acids. CDR3 loop: CASSLGGSNQPQHF. The CDR3 nucleotides are TGCGCCAGCAGCTTGGGAGGGAGCAATCAGCCCCAGCATTTT.